This T cell receptor (beta chain) derives from a study of Ad26.COV2.S vaccination and SARS-CoV-2 variants. The study's findings and limits: A substantial breadth of spike-specific CD8+ and CD4+ T cell responses after vaccination has been reported. Comparable non-spike TCR breadth was observed in vaccine and placebo recipients.

Regarding this clone: The antigen remains unidentified.

Treatment defined: around 19 received Ad26.COV2.S at low or high dose, single or two shots; several received placebo; per-sample allocation not given. Specimen acquisition occurred on day 63 following the initial vaccine or placebo injection. The vaccine delivered Wuhan-strain SARS-CoV-2 spike through an Ad26 vector. The CDR3 has 15 residues. The V and J ends lost 8 bases and 0 bases, in that order; junction bases with no gene match: 8. Germline loops: CDR1 SEHNR, CDR2 FQNEAQ (reference sequence). Assay used: immunoSEQ multiplex PCR; TCRdb lists only in-frame clones, some missing. This table has fewer than 400,000 clones, around 84% appearing once.

The chain is built from TRBV7-9 and TRBJ1-1, with TRBD1 matching 8 bases. This sample comprised peripheral blood, obtained in a trial of Ad26.COV2.S vaccine versus placebo. The TCR was taken from a person between 18 and 65 years old who received the Ad26.COV2.S COVID-19 vaccine or a placebo. CDR3 protein: CASLSRQGLNTEAFF. The CDR3 DNA follows: TGTGCCAGCCTATCCAGACAGGGGTTGAACACTGAAGCTTTCTTT.